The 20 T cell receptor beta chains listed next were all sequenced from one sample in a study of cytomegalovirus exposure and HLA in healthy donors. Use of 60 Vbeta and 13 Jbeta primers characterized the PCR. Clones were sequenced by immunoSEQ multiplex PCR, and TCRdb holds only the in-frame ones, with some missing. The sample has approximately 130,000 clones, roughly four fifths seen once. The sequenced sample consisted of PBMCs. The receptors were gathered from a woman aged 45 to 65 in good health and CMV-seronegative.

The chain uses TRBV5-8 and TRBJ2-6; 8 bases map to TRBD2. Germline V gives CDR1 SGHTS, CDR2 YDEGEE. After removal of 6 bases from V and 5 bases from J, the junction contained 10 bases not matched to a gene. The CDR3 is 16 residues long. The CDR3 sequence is CASTPIGRVRANVLTF. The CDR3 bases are TGTGCCAGCACTCCTATCGGGAGGGTGAGGGCCAACGTCCTGACTTTC.

The CDR3 DNA is TGCGCCAGCAGCCAAGGAGACAGCTACGAGCAGTACTTC. Its protein product is CASSQGDSYEQYF. J is TRBJ2-7 and V is TRBV4-3, with D tentatively TRBD1 (5 bases). V gave up 1 base and J gave up 3 bases, with 7 bases separating them. This CDR3 is built from 13 residues. Per germline, CDR1 LGHNA and CDR2 YSLEER.

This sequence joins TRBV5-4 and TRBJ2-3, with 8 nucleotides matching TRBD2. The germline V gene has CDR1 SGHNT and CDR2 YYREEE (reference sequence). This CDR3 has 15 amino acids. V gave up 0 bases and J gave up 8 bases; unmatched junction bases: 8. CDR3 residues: CASSLETSDFVTQYF. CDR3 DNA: TGTGCCAGCAGCTTGGAGACTAGCGATTTTGTTACGCAGTATTTT. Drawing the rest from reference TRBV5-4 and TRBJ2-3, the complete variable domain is ETGVTQSPTHLIKTRGQQVTLRCSSQSGHNTVSWYQQALGQGPQFIFQYYREEENGRGNFPPRFSGLQFPNYSSELNVNALELDDSALYLCASSLETSDFVTQYFGPGTRLTVL.

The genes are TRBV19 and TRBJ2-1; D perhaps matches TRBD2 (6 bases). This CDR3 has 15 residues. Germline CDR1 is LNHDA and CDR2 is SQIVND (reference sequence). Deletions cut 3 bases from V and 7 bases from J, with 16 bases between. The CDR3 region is CASSIESGDQNEQFF. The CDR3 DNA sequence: TGTGCCAGTAGTATCGAGTCGGGGGACCAAAATGAGCAGTTCTTC.

CDR3 region: CASSYSEPIYTEAFF. The CDR3 DNA reads as TGTGCCAGCAGTTACTCGGAGCCGATCTACACTGAAGCTTTCTTT. This chain links TRBV6-5 with TRBJ1-1; D is undetermined. Per the germline V gene, CDR1 is MNHEY and CDR2 is SVGAGI. This CDR3 has 15 residues. Trimming removed 0 bases at V and 3 bases at J, with 11 bases between.

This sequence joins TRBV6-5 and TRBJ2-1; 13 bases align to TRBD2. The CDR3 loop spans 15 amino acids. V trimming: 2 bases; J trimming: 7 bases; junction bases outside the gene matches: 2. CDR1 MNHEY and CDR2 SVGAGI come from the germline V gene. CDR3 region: CASSYATSGRNEQFF. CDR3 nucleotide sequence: TGTGCCAGCAGTTACGCGACTAGCGGGAGGAATGAGCAGTTCTTC.

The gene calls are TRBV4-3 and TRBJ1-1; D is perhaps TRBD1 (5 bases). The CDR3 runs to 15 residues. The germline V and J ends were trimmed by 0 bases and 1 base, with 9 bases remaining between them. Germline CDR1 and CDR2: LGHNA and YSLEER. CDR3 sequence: CASSQDQGTNTEAFF. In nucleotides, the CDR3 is TGCGCCAGCAGCCAAGATCAGGGCACGAACACTGAAGCTTTCTTT.

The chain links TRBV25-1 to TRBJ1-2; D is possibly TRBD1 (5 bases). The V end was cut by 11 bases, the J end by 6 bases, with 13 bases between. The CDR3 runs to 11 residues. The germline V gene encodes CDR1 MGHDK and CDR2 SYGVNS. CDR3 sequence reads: CAVGQGHGYTF. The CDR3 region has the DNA TGTGCCGTGGGGCAGGGTCATGGCTACACCTTC.

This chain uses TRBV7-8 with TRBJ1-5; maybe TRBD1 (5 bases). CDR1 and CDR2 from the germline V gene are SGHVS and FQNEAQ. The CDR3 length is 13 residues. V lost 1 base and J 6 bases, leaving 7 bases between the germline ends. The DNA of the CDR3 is TGTGCCAGCAGCTTAGGGGGCGGTCAGCCCCAGCATTTT. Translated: CASSLGGGQPQHF.

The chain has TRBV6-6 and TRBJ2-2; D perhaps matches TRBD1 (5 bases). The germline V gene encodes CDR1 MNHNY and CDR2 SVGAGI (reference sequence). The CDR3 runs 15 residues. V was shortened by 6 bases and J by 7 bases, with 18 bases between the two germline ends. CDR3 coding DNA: TGTGCCAGCAGCCAAGGGGTCAGGGCGCTCGGGGAGCTGTTTTTT. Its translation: CASSQGVRALGELFF.

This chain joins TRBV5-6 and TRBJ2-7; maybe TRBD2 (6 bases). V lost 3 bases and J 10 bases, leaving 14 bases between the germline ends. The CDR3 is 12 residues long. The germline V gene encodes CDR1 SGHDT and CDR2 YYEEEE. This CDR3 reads CASSSRLDLQYF. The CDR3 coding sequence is TGTGCCAGCAGCTCGCGACTAGATCTTCAGTACTTC.

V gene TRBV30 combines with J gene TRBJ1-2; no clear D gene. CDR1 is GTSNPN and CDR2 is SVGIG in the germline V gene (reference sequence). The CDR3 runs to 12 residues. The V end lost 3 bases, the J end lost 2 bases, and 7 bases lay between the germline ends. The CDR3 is CAWSPQNYGYTF. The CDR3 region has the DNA TGTGCCTGGAGCCCGCAGAACTATGGCTACACCTTC.

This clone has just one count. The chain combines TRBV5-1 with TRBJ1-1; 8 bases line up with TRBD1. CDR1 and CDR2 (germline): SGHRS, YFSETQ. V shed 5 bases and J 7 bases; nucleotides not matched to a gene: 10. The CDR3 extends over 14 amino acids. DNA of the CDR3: TGCGCCAGCAGTTCACCGGACAGGGAGGTTGAAGCTTTCTTT. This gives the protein CASSSPDREVEAFF.

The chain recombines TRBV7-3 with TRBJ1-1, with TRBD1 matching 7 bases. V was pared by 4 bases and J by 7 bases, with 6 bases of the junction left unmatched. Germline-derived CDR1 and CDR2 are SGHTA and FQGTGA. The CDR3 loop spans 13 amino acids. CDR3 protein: CASSSRGQLEAFF. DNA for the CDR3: TGTGCCAGCAGCTCCAGGGGACAGCTTGAAGCTTTCTTT.

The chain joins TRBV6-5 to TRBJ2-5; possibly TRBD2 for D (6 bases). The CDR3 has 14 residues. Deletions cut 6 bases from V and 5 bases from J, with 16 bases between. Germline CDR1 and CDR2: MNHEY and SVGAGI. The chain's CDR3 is CASRGKRVLETQYF. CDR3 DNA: TGTGCCAGCAGGGGTAAGCGGGTCCTGGAGACCCAGTACTTC.

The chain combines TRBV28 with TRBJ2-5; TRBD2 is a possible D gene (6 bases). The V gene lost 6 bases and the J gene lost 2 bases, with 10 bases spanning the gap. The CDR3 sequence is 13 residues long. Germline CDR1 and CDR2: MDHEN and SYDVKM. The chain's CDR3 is CASSPGRQETQYF. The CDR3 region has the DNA TGTGCCAGCAGCCCCGGGAGACAAGAGACCCAGTACTTC.

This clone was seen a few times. The CDR3 sequence is CASSQKQGDQPQHF. CDR3 DNA sequence: TGTGCCAGCTCACAGAAGCAGGGTGATCAGCCCCAGCATTTT. The chain couples TRBV18 to TRBJ1-5; a possible D gene is TRBD1 (5 bases). The V gene lost 4 bases and the J gene lost 5 bases, with 12 bases spanning the gap. The CDR3 sequence is 14 residues long. The germline V gene has CDR1 KGHSH and CDR2 LQKENI. Variable domain in full (rest from reference TRBV18 and TRBJ1-5): NAGVMQNPRHLVRRRGQEARLRCSPMKGHSHVYWYRQLPEEGLKFMVYLQKENIIDESGMPKERFSAEFPKEGPSILRIQQVVRGDSAAYFCASSQKQGDQPQHFGDGTRLSIL.

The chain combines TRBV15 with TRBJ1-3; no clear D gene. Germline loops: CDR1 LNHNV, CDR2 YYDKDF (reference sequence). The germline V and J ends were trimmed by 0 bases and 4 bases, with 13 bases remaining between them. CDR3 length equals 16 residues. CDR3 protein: CATSRDPGSAGNTIYF. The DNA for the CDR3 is TGTGCCACCAGCAGAGATCCGGGGTCAGCGGGAAACACCATATATTTT.

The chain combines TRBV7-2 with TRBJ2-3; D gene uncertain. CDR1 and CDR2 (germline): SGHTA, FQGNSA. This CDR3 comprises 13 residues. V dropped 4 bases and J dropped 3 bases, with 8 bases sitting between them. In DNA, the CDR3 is TGTGCCAGCAGCTCAGGCCGGACAGATACGCAGTATTTT. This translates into CASSSGRTDTQYF.

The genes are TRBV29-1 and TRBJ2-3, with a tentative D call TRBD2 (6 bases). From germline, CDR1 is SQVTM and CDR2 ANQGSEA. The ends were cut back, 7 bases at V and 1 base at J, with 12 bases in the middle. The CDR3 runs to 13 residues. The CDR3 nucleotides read TGCAGCGGCGGGACGGGGGGCACAGATACGCAGTATTTT. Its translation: CSGGTGGTDTQYF.